This TCR beta chain was obtained from a study of blood T cell repertoires in COVID-19. Overall study: PBMCs, B-cell-depleted T cells, or T cells provided the cDNA or gDNA that made up the material.

Germline V gene sequence: CDR1 GTSNPN, CDR2 SVGIG (reference sequence). This CDR3 comprises 13 residues. The germline V and J ends were trimmed by 0 bases and 7 bases, with 7 bases remaining between them. On this clone itself: Additional DNA sequences in this sample encode the identical CDR3.

TCRdb keeps only in-frame clones here, not all; method: immunoSEQ multiplex PCR. This sample has more than 300,000 clones, with roughly nine tenths found just once. The sample consisted of PBMCs or T cells enriched from blood (not recorded which). This rearrangement joins TRBV30 to TRBJ1-6; no definite D call. This TCR came from a woman in her thirties or forties who had been exposed to COVID-19. The CDR3 region has the DNA TGTGCCTGGAGTGTTGGCGGAAATTCACCCCTCCACTTT. Encoded protein: CAWSVGGNSPLHF.